This T cell receptor beta chain came from a study of human T cells and chemical hapten exposure. On the study more broadly: Small differences in pooled library volume mainly drove the variation in TCR yields per sample.

General study results and limits: Because all patients had alopecia, their immune responses might differ from healthy ones.

The CDR3 loop spans 16 amino acids. V trimming: 2 bases; J trimming: 0 bases; junction bases outside the gene matches: 2. Germline CDR1 is MNHNS and CDR2 is SASEGT. To note about this clonotype: What it binds is unknown.

Authors' methods: With a range of roughly 20,000 to 690,600, the median per sample was around 97,000 TCRs. TCRdb reprocessed the RACE reads with MiXCR, giving one entry per CDR3 protein. The V and J calls here are based on TCRdb, not the publication. The data hold around 180,000 distinct CDR3 sequences, with more than 25% observed a single time. This sample's time point: pre-sensitization, week 0. Sample treatment: therapeutic diphenylcyclopropenone sensitization with weekly scalp DPC. This clonotype was sampled from a woman aged 25 to 45 with alopecia areata. Some clones in this sample may be carry-over from other donors' samples. Sequenced material: whole blood, taken in connection with sensitization to the hapten diphenylcyclopropenone (DPC). The gene calls are TRBV6-1 and TRBJ2-3; 10 bases align to TRBD2. CDR3 loop: CASSEQRGGSTDTQYF. CDR3 bases: TGTGCCAGCAGTGAACAGCGGGGGGGGAGCACAGATACGCAGTATTTT.